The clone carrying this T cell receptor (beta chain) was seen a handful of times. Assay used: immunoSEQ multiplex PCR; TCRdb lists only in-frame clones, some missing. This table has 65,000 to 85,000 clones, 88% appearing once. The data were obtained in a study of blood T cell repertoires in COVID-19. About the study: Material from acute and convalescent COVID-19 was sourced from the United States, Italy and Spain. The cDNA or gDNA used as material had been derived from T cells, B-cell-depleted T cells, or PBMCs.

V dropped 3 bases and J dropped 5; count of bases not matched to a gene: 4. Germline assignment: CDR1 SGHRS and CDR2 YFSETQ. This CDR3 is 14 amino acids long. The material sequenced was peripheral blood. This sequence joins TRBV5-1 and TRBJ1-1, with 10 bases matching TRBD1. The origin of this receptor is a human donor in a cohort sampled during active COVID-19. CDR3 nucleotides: TGCGCCAGCAGCTCGGGACAGGGGTTGACTGAAGCTTTCTTT. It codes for CASSSGQGLTEAFF. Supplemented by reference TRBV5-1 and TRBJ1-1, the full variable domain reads KAGVTQTPRYLIKTRGQQVTLSCSPISGHRSVSWYQQTPGQGLQFLFEYFSETQRNKGNFPGRFSGRQFSNSRSEMNVSTLELGDSALYLCASSSGQGLTEAFFGQGTRLTVV.